This TCR beta chain stems from a study of post-analysis software for immune sequencing data. In regard to this clonotype: What it recognizes is unknown.

Unique molecular identifiers were present in the TCR beta cDNA libraries. TCRdb passed the PCR reads through MiXCR, listing each CDR3 protein once. The sample includes roughly 870,000 distinct CDR3 sequences, around 53% of them seen just once. V lost 1 base to trimming and J lost 0 bases; unmatched junction nucleotides: 11. Germline V gene sequence: CDR1 DFQATT, CDR2 SNEGSKA (reference sequence). The CDR3 is 17 amino acids. Study results and caveats: A handful of TRBV segments occurring more often in patients than controls included TRBV5-6, TRBV5-1 and TRBV20-1.

The source is a girl aged 5-17 years with multiple sclerosis. Material: blood. The V call is TRBV20-1, the J call TRBJ2-7; 8 bases are shared with TRBD2. CDR3 DNA: TGCAGTGCTAGAGGACGGGAGGGGCCGACGAGCTCCTACGAGCAGTACTTC. Translating gives CSARGREGPTSSYEQYF.